These 3 T cell receptor beta chains originate from one sample sequenced in a study of shared clonotypes between healthy human individuals (dated by TCRdb to the early 2020s). The library was produced with the immunoSEQ multiplex PCR assay. In TCRdb, the immuneACCESS table is reduced to in-frame sequences with V and J assigned. These tables do not hold every clone; where another copy was compared, an unresolved V gene accounts for under half, and the others remain unexplained. The sample includes 1.6 million or so clones, with roughly 96% observed a single time. The ten largest clones take up more than 0.9% of the sample. The sample taken for sequencing was naive CD4+ T cells sorted from blood. According to the study, the label for this sample's cell subset or site signals: CD45RA+ positively selected. Receptors originate from a man younger than 40 in good health.

The chain combines TRBV9 with TRBJ2-7; 9 nucleotides align to TRBD2. CDR3 size: 15 residues. Germline assignment: CDR1 SGDLS and CDR2 YYNGEE. Unmatched junction bases numbered 7, after V lost 2 bases and J lost 4 bases. The DNA for the CDR3 is TGTGCCAGCAGCGTGGGTAGCGGGAGTCTTTACGAGCAGTACTTC. It codes for CASSVGSGSLYEQYF.

V gene TRBV6-5 combines with J gene TRBJ1-5; D call uncertain. Per the germline V gene, CDR1 is MNHEY and CDR2 is SVGAGI. V was cut by 6 bases and J by 6 bases, with 15 bases left in between. The CDR3 runs 14 residues. The CDR3 protein is CASRQSRESQPQHF. The CDR3 DNA follows: TGTGCCAGCAGACAGTCAAGAGAGAGTCAGCCCCAGCATTTT.

The chain has TRBV7-9 and TRBJ2-5; 7 positions match TRBD2. The CDR3 runs 15 residues. Looked up from germline, CDR1 is SEHNR and CDR2 is FQNEAQ (reference sequence). Unmatched junction bases numbered 12, after V lost 6 bases and J lost 5 bases. DNA for the CDR3: TGTGCCAGCAGAGGGCGGACGGGGGGATTCGAGACCCAGTACTTC. Its translation is CASRGRTGGFETQYF.